Shown below are 6 T cell receptor beta chains from a single sample sequenced in a study of persistence of HIV-infected CD4 T cells. The antigens these receptors bind are not known. Sequencing used immunoSEQ version 4 in survey mode. Using immunoSEQ multiplex PCR, the repertoire was profiled, and TCRdb retains in-frame clones only, with some absent. The top ten hold approximately 5% of the sample, which has fewer than 30,000 clones, more than 75% seen once. Cells were stimulated with CMV-infected fibroblast lysates at approximately 10 ug/mL. CD40L-negative CD69-negative CD45RO-high memory CD4+ T cells were sorted as populations depleted of antigen-responding cells. Sample: CD4+ T cells sorted from PBMCs after 18-hour stimulation, taken from a patient who received antiretroviral therapy. The receptors stem from an adult man with HIV who was CMV-seropositive.

The V and J genes are TRBV10-2 and TRBJ2-7; D gene uncertain. Germline V gene data show CDR1 as WSHSY and CDR2 as SAAADI. The V end lost 8 bases, the J end lost 6 bases, and 20 bases lay between the germline ends. The CDR3 covers 14 residues. The DNA of the CDR3 is TGCGCCAGCGTACTTTCACCTTCTTATGGCGAGCAGTACTTC. Amino acids: CASVLSPSYGEQYF.

J is TRBJ2-3 and V is TRBV5-1, with D possibly being TRBD1 or TRBD2 (6 bases each). Germline V gene data show CDR1 as SGHRS and CDR2 as YFSETQ. CDR3 size: 16 residues. The ends were cut back, 0 bases at V and 4 bases at J, with 15 bases in the middle. This CDR3 is CASSLEGDGSADTQYF. The CDR3 nucleotides read TGCGCCAGCAGCTTGGAGGGGGACGGGAGCGCAGATACGCAGTATTTT.

The chain carries TRBV5-1 and TRBJ1-4, with TRBD1 identical over 10 bases. Trimming at V came to 4 bases and at J to 4 bases, leaving 13 bases not matched to a gene. From germline, CDR1 is SGHRS and CDR2 YFSETQ. CDR3 length equals 18 residues. The CDR3 region has the DNA TGCGCCAGCAGCCTCGCCCCGGGACAGGGGACCAATAATGAAAAACTGTTTTTT. This encodes CASSLAPGQGTNNEKLFF.

The gene calls are TRBV19 and TRBJ1-6, with D possibly being TRBD1 (6 bases). This CDR3 spans 13 amino acids. V lost 10 bases, J lost 7 bases, and 14 bases lay in between. The germline V gene has CDR1 LNHDA and CDR2 SQIVND (reference sequence). This CDR3 is CATEGRGNSPLHF. The CDR3 DNA follows: TGTGCCACCGAGGGCAGGGGAAATTCACCCCTCCACTTT.

This clone has a handful of counts. V is TRBV28 and J is TRBJ1-5; D unclear. The CDR3 length is 12 residues. CDR1 and CDR2 from the germline V gene are MDHEN and SYDVKM. V lost 2 bases and J lost 7, with 6 bases in between. DNA of the CDR3: TGTGCCAGCAGTTTAGGCGGCCAGCCCCAGCATTTT. Residues: CASSLGGQPQHF.

The chain carries TRBV5-5 and TRBJ2-5; TRBD2 might be the D (5 bases). The length of the CDR3 is 14 residues. Per germline, CDR1 SGHKS and CDR2 YYEKEE (reference sequence). V lost 0 bases and J 5 bases, leaving 11 bases between the germline ends. CDR3 residues: CASSLDTGEETQYF. The CDR3 coding sequence is TGTGCCAGCAGCTTGGACACCGGGGAGGAGACCCAGTACTTC.